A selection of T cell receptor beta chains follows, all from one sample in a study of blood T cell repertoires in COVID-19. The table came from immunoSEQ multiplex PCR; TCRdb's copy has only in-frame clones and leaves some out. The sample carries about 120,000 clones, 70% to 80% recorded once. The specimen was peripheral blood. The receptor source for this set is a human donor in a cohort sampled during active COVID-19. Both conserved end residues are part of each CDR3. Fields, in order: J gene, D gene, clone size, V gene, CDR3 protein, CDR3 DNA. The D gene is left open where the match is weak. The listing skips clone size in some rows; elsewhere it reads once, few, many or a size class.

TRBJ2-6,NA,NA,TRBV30,CAYATGANVLTF,TGTGCCTACGCGACTGGGGCCAACGTCCTGACTTTC
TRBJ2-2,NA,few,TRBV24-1,CATSDPGADGELFF,TGTGCCACCAGTGACCCAGGGGCGGACGGGGAGCTGTTTTTT
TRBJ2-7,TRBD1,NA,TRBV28,CASRPMGQGAEEQYF,TGTGCCAGCAGGCCCATGGGACAGGGGGCGGAAGAGCAGTACTTC
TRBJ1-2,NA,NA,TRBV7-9,CASGGRGYTF,TGTGCCAGCGGCGGCCGGGGCTACACCTTC
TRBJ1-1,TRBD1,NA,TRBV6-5,CASSNGQGDTEAFF,TGTGCCAGCAGTAACGGACAGGGGGACACTGAAGCTTTCTTT
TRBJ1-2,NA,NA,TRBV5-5,CASSHKGANYGYTF,TGTGCCAGCAGCCACAAGGGGGCTAACTATGGCTACACCTTC
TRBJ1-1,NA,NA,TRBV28,CASSLIGGTEAFF,TGTGCCAGCAGTTTAATCGGCGGCACTGAAGCTTTCTTT
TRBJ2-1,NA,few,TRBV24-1,CATSGSGGNEQFF,TGTGCCACCAGTGGGTCTGGGGGGAATGAGCAGTTCTTC
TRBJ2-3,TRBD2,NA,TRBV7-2,CASSLGTSKGTDTQYF,TGTGCCAGCAGCTTAGGGACTAGCAAGGGCACAGATACGCAGTATTTT
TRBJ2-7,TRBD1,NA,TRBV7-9,CASSFDRGINEQYF,TGTGCCAGCAGCTTCGACAGGGGGATCAACGAGCAGTACTTC
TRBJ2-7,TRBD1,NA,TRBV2,CASRGETGDGLMQYF,TGTGCCAGCAGGGGAGAGACAGGGGACGGTTTAATGCAGTACTTC
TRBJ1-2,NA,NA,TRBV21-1,CASSKETRGYTF,TGTGCCAGCAGCAAAGAGACTCGTGGCTACACCTTC
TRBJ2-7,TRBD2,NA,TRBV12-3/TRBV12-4,CASSLALGGEQYF,TGTGCCAGCAGTTTAGCGCTGGGGGGGGAGCAGTACTTC
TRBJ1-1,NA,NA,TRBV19,CASTPGWTEAFF,TGTGCCAGTACCCCGGGGTGGACTGAAGCTTTCTTT
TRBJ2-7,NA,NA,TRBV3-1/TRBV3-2,CASSHGAGRGGEQYF,TGTGCCAGCAGCCACGGGGCAGGAAGGGGAGGCGAGCAGTACTTC
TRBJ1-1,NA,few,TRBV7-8,CASNHRVNTEAFF,TGTGCCAGCAACCACAGGGTCAACACTGAAGCTTTCTTT
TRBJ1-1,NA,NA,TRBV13,CASSFLPKVLGRVENTEAFF,TGTGCCAGCAGCTTCTTACCTAAAGTTCTCGGCCGGGTGGAAAACACTGAAGCTTTCTTT
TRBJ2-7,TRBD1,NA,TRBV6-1,CASSERRGPTYEQYF,TGTGCCAGCAGTGAACGAAGGGGGCCCACCTACGAGCAGTACTTC
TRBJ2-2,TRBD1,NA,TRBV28,CASSPPGQGAGELFF,TGTGCCAGCAGTCCGCCGGGACAGGGGGCCGGGGAGCTGTTTTTT
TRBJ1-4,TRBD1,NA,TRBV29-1,CSAGQGNEKLFF,TGCAGCGCGGGACAGGGGAATGAAAAACTGTTTTTT
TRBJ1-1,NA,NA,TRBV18,CASSLTGSTEAFF,TGTGCCAGCTCACTTACAGGTAGCACTGAAGCTTTCTTT
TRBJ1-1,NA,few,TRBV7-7,CASSLHGQGNTEAFF,TGTGCTAGCAGCTTACATGGGCAGGGGAACACTGAAGCTTTCTTT
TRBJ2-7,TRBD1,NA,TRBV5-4,CASSIGAGTVTYEQYF,TGTGCCAGCAGCATTGGGGCCGGGACAGTCACCTACGAGCAGTACTTC
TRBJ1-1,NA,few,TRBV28,CASSLAGEYTEAFF,TGTGCCAGCAGTTTAGCAGGGGAGTACACTGAAGCTTTCTTT
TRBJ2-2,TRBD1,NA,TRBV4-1,CASSQGPTGVDGELFF,TGCGCCAGCAGCCAAGGCCCGACAGGGGTGGACGGGGAGCTGTTTTTT
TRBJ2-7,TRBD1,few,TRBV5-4,CASSIPGQGNEQYF,TGTGCCAGCAGTATTCCGGGACAGGGGAACGAGCAGTACTTC
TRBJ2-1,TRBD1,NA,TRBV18,CASSPGTGSYNEQFF,TGTGCCAGCTCACCCGGGACAGGGTCCTACAATGAGCAGTTCTTC
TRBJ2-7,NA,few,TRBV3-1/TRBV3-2,CASSQGAYYEQYF,TGTGCCAGCAGCCAAGGCGCATACTACGAGCAGTACTTC
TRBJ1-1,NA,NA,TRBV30,CAWSSWQTNTEAFF,TGTGCCTGGAGTTCGTGGCAGACTAACACTGAAGCTTTCTTT
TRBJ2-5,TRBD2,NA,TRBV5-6,CASRRLAGGQETQYF,TGTGCCAGCAGGAGACTAGCGGGGGGGCAAGAGACCCAGTACTTC
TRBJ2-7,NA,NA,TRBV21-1,CASTPGQGKCEQYF,TGTGCCAGCACCCCGGGACAGGGTAAGTGCGAGCAGTACTTC
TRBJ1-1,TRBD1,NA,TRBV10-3,CASETGANTEAFF,TGTGCCAGCGAAACAGGGGCGAACACTGAAGCTTTCTTT
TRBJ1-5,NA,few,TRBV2,CASQKLNQPQHF,TGTGCCAGCCAAAAGCTCAATCAGCCCCAGCATTTT
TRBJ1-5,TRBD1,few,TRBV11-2,CASSLGQGPQPQHF,TGTGCCAGCAGCTTAGGACAGGGGCCTCAGCCCCAGCATTTT
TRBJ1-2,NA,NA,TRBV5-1,CASSPDIHRDYGYTF,TGCGCCAGCAGCCCGGACATCCACCGGGACTATGGCTACACCTTC
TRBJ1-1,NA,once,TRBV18,CASSPQGRGDTEAFF,TGTGCCAGCTCACCACAAGGGCGCGGGGACACTGAAGCTTTCTTT
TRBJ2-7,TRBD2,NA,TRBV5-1,CASSLAAGGAASYEQYF,TGCGCCAGCAGCTTGGCCGCGGGGGGAGCTGCCTCCTACGAGCAGTACTTC